This TCR beta chain was identified in a study of cytomegalovirus exposure and HLA in healthy donors. General study points: Many donors shared some public TCRs, even though most TCR sequences were rare.

The assay was immunoSEQ multiplex PCR, and TCRdb's table has in-frame clones only and misses some. The sample carries some 340,000 clones, about nine tenths recorded once. A note on this clone: Its target is not known.

This CDR3 region has 13 residues. Deletions cut 5 bases from V and 0 bases from J, with 8 bases between. CDR1 and CDR2 from the germline V gene are LNHDA and SQIVND (reference sequence). The chain employs TRBV19 and TRBJ2-7; possible D gene TRBD2, 6 bases. The specimen was PBMCs. This sequence was found in a woman aged 25 to 39 in good health and CMV-seropositive. The CDR3 region has the DNA TGTGCCAGTAGTTGGGGGGACTCCTACGAGCAGTACTTC. Translating gives CASSWGDSYEQYF.